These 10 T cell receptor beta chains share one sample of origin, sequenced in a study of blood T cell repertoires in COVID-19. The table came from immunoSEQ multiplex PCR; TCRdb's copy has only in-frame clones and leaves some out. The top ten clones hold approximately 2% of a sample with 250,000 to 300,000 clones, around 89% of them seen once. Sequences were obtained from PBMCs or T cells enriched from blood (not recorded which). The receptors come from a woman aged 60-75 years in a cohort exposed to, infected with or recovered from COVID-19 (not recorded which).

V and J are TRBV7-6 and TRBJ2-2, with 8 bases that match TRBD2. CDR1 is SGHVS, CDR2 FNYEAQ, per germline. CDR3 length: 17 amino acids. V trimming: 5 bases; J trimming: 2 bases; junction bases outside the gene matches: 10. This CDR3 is CASSLSSGGLNTGELFF. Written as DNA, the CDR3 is TGTGCCAGCAGCCTCTCCAGCGGGGGACTTAACACCGGGGAGCTGTTTTTT.

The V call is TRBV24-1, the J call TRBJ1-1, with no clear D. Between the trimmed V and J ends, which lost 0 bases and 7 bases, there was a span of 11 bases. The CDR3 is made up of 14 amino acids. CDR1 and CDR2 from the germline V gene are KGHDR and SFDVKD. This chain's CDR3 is CATSDLGGPGEAFF. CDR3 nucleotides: TGTGCCACCAGTGATTTGGGAGGGCCGGGTGAAGCTTTCTTT.

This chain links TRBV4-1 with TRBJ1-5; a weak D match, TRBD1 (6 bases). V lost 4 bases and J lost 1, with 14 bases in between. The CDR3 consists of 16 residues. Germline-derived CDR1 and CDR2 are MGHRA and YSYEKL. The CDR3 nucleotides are TGCGCCAGCAGCCCTGCACAGGGATCAAGCAATCAGCCCCAGCATTTT. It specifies CASSPAQGSSNQPQHF.

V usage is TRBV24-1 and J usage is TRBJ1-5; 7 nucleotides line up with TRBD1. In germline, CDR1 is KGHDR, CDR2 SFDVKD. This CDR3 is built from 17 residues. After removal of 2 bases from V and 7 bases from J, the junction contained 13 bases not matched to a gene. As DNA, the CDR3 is TGTGCCACCAGTGATTCCAGGCAGGGGGGTTTACGGCAGCCCCAGCATTTT. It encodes CATSDSRQGGLRQPQHF.

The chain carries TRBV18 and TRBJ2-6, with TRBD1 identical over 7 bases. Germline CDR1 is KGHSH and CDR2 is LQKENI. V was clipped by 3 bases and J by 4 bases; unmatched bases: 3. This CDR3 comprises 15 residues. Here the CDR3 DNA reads TGTGCCAGCTCACCCGGACAGGCCGGGGCCAACGTCCTGACTTTC. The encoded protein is CASSPGQAGANVLTF.

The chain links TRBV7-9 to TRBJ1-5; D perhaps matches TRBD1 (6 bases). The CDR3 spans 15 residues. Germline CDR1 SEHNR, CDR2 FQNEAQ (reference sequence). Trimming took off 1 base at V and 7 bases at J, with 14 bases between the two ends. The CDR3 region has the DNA TGTGCCAGCAGCTTAGGGGCAGGGGATGGCCAGCCCCAGCATTTT. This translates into CASSLGAGDGQPQHF.

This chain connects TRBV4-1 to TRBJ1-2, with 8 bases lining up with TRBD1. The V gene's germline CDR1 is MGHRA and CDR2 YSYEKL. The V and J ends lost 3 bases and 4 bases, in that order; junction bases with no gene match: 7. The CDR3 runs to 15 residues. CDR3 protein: CASSHPGQGLYGYTF. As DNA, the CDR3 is TGCGCCAGCAGCCATCCTGGACAGGGACTCTATGGCTACACCTTC.

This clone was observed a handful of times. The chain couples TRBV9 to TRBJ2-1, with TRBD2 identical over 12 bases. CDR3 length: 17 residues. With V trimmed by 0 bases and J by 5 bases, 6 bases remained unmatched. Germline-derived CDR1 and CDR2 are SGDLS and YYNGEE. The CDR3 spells CASSVGKGLAGNNEQFF. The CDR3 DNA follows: TGTGCCAGCAGCGTAGGTAAGGGACTAGCGGGCAACAATGAGCAGTTCTTC.

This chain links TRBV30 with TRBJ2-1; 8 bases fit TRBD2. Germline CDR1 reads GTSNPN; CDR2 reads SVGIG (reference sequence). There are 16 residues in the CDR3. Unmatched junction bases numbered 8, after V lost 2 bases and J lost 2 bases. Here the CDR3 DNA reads TGTGCCTGGAGTCCATGGACTAGCTATACCTACAATGAGCAGTTCTTC. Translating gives CAWSPWTSYTYNEQFF.

The DNA of the CDR3 is TGTGCCAGCTCACATACCACAGGGTTCAACGAGCAGTACTTC. Its translation: CASSHTTGFNEQYF. This rearrangement joins TRBV18 to TRBJ2-7; D is possibly TRBD1 (6 bases). Trimming took 4 bases from V and 5 from J, leaving 15 bases between them. Germline-derived CDR1 and CDR2 are KGHSH and LQKENI. The CDR3 is made up of 14 amino acids. The full variable domain, rest sourced from reference TRBV18 and TRBJ2-7, is NAGVMQNPRHLVRRRGQEARLRCSPMKGHSHVYWYRQLPEEGLKFMVYLQKENIIDESGMPKERFSAEFPKEGPSILRIQQVVRGDSAAYFCASSHTTGFNEQYFGPGTRLTVT.